The sequence of this TCR beta chain was determined in a study of T cell clonotyping in hematopoietic cell transplantation. The study, taken as a whole, reports: Higher Inverse Simpson Index values in graft donor and pretransplant recipient predicted broader posttransplant TCR diversity. Recipient TCR diversity dropped after transplant; expanded clonotypes rose from day 30 to 180.

The method was immunoSEQ multiplex PCR; TCRdb's version includes in-frame clones alone and lacks a portion of them. The table shows roughly 11,000 clones, with approximately 92% occurring only once. Looked up from germline, CDR1 is MNHEY and CDR2 is SVGAGI. The V end was cut by 2 bases, the J end by 4 bases, with 6 bases between. This CDR3 is built from 13 residues. About this clone itself: Antigen unknown.

The V and J genes are TRBV6-5 and TRBJ2-1; D ambiguous. The clonotype was recovered from a female patient aged 60 to 70 who had an allogeneic stem cell transplant from an unrelated donor, so the T cells may come from the graft donor. Some clones in this sample may be carry-over from other donors' samples. The source material was PBMCs, sampled 100 days after allogeneic stem cell transplant. The CDR3 DNA is TGTGCCAGCAGTTACGGGCGGTACAATGAGCAGTTCTTC. This sequence encodes CASSYGRYNEQFF.